This TCR beta chain was captured by sequencing in a study of blood T cell repertoires in COVID-19. The table came from immunoSEQ multiplex PCR; TCRdb's copy has only in-frame clones and leaves some out. The sample lists around 170,000 clones; under 90% were seen once. V was shortened by 8 bases and J by 7 bases, with 27 bases between the two germline ends. There are 18 residues in the CDR3. The TCR was taken from a woman between 50 and 59 years old who had recovered from COVID-19. The chain has TRBV23-1 and TRBJ1-6, with D perhaps TRBD1 (6 bases). TRBV23-1 is identified as an open reading frame with a role that is uncertain. Sequencing was done on a sample of PBMCs or T cells enriched from blood (not recorded which). The CDR3 bases are TGCGCCAGCTGTGGGGGGGCCCACGAAGGGCAAGGGAATTCACCCCTCCACTTT. This codes for CASCGGAHEGQGNSPLHF.